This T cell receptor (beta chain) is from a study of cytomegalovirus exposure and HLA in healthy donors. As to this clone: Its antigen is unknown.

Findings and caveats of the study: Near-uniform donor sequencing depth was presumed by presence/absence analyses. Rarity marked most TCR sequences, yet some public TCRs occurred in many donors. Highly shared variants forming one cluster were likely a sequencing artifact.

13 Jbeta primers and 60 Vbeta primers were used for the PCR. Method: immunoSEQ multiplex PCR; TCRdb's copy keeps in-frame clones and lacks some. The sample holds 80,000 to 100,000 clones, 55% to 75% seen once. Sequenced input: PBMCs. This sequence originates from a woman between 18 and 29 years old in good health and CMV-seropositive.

The CDR3, as DNA: TGTGCCAGCAGCCCGATAATAGCAACTAATGAAAAACTGTTTTTT. Amino acid sequence: CASSPIIATNEKLFF. The rearrangement uses TRBV6-5 and TRBJ1-4; no reliable D call. Germline loops: CDR1 MNHEY, CDR2 SVGAGI. This CDR3 spans 15 amino acids. The V end lost 6 bases, the J end lost 0 bases, and 11 bases lay between the germline ends.